A selection of T cell receptor beta chains follows, all from one sample in a study of beta chain features in type 1 diabetes. Profiling relied on immunoSEQ multiplex PCR, and the TCRdb table lists in-frame clones only, not all of them. This sample carries about 150,000 clones, around 10% of them seen once, and the ten largest clones take roughly 2%. The sequenced sample was central memory CD4+ T cells from blood. Source of these receptors: a man between 18 and 35 years old in good health. Both conserved end residues are part of each CDR3. D genes are given only for firm matches. The size entry is marked missing in some rows and otherwise reads once, few, many or a size class.

TRBV25-1,TRBD1,NA,TRBJ2-7,TGTGCCAGCAGTGGAAAATCACAGGGGGCTTCCTACGAGCAGTACTTC,CASSGKSQGASYEQYF
TRBV19,NA,NA,TRBJ1-1,TGTGCCAGTAGGGCCCGGGACCTGATGAACACTGAAGCTTTCTTT,CASRARDLMNTEAFF
TRBV4-2,TRBD2,few,TRBJ2-5,TGTGCCAGCAGCGCGGCACTAGCGGGAGTCTGGGAGACCCAGTACTTC,CASSAALAGVWETQYF
TRBV15,TRBD2,few,TRBJ2-7,TGTGCCACCAGCAGGACCCGGGGGGCCTACGAGCAGTACTTC,CATSRTRGAYEQYF
TRBV7-2,NA,NA,TRBJ2-6,TGTGCCAGCAGCTTAGAATTGGCGCGAGGGGCCAACGTCCTGACTTTC,CASSLELARGANVLTF
TRBV2,NA,NA,TRBJ1-5,TGTGCCAGCAGTGTGGACCAGCCCCAGCATTTT,CASSVDQPQHF
TRBV4-1,TRBD2,NA,TRBJ2-3,TGCGCCAGCAGCCGAGGACTAGCGGGAGGCACAGATACGCAGTATTTT,CASSRGLAGGTDTQYF
TRBV6-5,NA,NA,TRBJ1-2,TGTGCCAGCAGTTACGCGGGGCCCCAGGGAGGCTACACCTTC,CASSYAGPQGGYTF
TRBV29-1,NA,few,TRBJ1-5,TGCAGCGTTCGGGAGGGGTATAGCAATCAGCCCCAGCATTTT,CSVREGYSNQPQHF
TRBV6-5,NA,NA,TRBJ1-5,TGTGCCAGCAGTTACAGCACGGCTATTAGCAATCAGCCCCAGCATTTT,CASSYSTAISNQPQHF
TRBV5-4,TRBD2,few,TRBJ2-1,TGTGCCAGCAGCTCCCGAATCGCTAGCGGGTATTCCTACAATGAGCAGTTCTTC,CASSSRIASGYSYNEQFF
TRBV29-1,TRBD1,NA,TRBJ2-3,TGCAGCGTTGATTGGACAGGGATGAGAGATACGCAGTATTTT,CSVDWTGMRDTQYF
TRBV4-3,NA,NA,TRBJ1-2,TGCGCCAGCAGCCAAGAGTTGAGGGGTCCGAATGGCTACACCTTC,CASSQELRGPNGYTF
TRBV4-2,NA,once,TRBJ2-5,TGTGCCAGCAGTCGCAAAGAGGGTTTCTCGCGGGAGACCCAGTACTTC,CASSRKEGFSRETQYF
TRBV29-1,NA,NA,TRBJ2-2,TGCAGCGTGGACGCCTCGAACACCGGGGAGCTGTTTTTT,CSVDASNTGELFF
TRBV30,NA,few,TRBJ2-1,TGTGCCTGGAACAGGGTTGGCTCCTACAATGAGCAGTTCTTC,CAWNRVGSYNEQFF
TRBV9,TRBD1,NA,TRBJ1-1,TGTGCCAGCAGCGGTACGACAGGGTCGACCTCGCGAGCTTTCTTT,CASSGTTGSTSRAFF
TRBV7-8,NA,NA,TRBJ2-3,TGTGCCAGCAGCTTAGCGCAGTCTAGCACAGATACGCAGTATTTT,CASSLAQSSTDTQYF
TRBV4-3,NA,few,TRBJ2-5,TGCGCCAGCAGCCACTCTAGACTACAAGAGACCCAGTACTTC,CASSHSRLQETQYF
TRBV7-9,NA,NA,TRBJ2-3,TGTGCCAGCACCAATCAGCGTCGCACAGATACGCAGTATTTT,CASTNQRRTDTQYF
TRBV28,NA,NA,TRBJ1-5,TGTGCCAGCAGTCGGGACGGTTATCAGCCCCAGCATTTT,CASSRDGYQPQHF
TRBV29-1,TRBD1,few,TRBJ1-2,TGCAGCGTGGGACAGGGTGAGGGCTATGGCTACACCTTC,CSVGQGEGYGYTF
TRBV29-1,TRBD2,NA,TRBJ2-5,TGCAGCGTTGAGCGGGACCGGGAGGGGACCCAGTACTTC,CSVERDREGTQYF
TRBV6-5,NA,few,TRBJ2-1,TGTGCCAGCAAGCGGGCGAATGAGCAGTTCTTC,CASKRANEQFF
TRBV25-1,TRBD1,few,TRBJ1-6,TGTGCCAGCAGTGGGGGACAGGTCCATAATTCACCCCTCCACTTT,CASSGGQVHNSPLHF
TRBV7-7,NA,NA,TRBJ1-2,TGTGCTAGCAGCTCACTTAGGACCGGGGTAGCTAACTATGGCTACACCTTC,CASSSLRTGVANYGYTF
TRBV7-8,NA,few,TRBJ2-5,TGTGCCAGCAGCTTCGACAGGTACCAAGAGACCCAGTACTTC,CASSFDRYQETQYF